Shown below are 15 T cell receptor beta chains from a single sample sequenced in a study of CD8 T cells in ankylosing spondylitis. These receptors have no known antigen. Study-wide results and caveats: Characteristic of ankylosing spondylitis blood, it appeared, was a TCR beta motif comprising several highly homologous variants.

From the 5' RACE reads, TCRdb called clonotypes with MiXCR, one entry per CDR3 protein. This sample carries about 390,000 distinct CDR3 sequences, about 22% of them seen once, and the ten largest clones take about 16%. Sequenced: blood, either unsorted or a sorted T cell fraction (not recorded which). The receptor source for this set is a male donor with ankylosing spondylitis.

The V and J genes are TRBV20-1 and TRBJ1-1, with D tentatively TRBD1 (5 bases). This CDR3 contains 11 residues. Trimming shortened V by 5 bases and J by 6 bases, and 10 bases separated the two germline ends. Germline assignment: CDR1 DFQATT and CDR2 SNEGSKA (reference sequence). CDR3 DNA: TGCAGTGCTGACGGGGGGGCTGAAGCTTTCTTT. Translating it yields CSADGGAEAFF.

This clonotype was counted at least ten times. V gene TRBV6-1 combines with J gene TRBJ2-1; 8 bases are a match to TRBD2. The CDR3 is 15 residues long. Germline assignment: CDR1 MNHNS and CDR2 SASEGT. The junction had 8 bases not matched to a gene; V was cut back by 5 bases and J by 5 bases. The CDR3 here is CASSTGGRKNNEQFF. DNA of the CDR3: TGTGCCAGCAGTACGGGAGGGCGAAAAAACAATGAGCAGTTCTTC.

As for this clonotype: No DNA is shown, since the ends of the CDR3 on it are uncertain; the CDR3 is the one TCRdb lists. The rearrangement joins TRBV28 to TRBJ1-2. The CDR3 spans 14 residues, counting both ends. In germline, CDR1 is MDHEN, CDR2 SYDVKM. The CDR3 spells CASSSSDVIGGYTF.

This clonotype was found a few times. V gene TRBV18 combines with J gene TRBJ2-3; TRBD1 or TRBD2 may be the D gene (5 bases each). Germline CDR1 and CDR2: KGHSH and LQKENI. The CDR3 length is 15 residues. The V end was cut by 6 bases, the J end by 6 bases, with 19 bases between. CDR3 in DNA: TGTGCCAGCTCGCCGGGACCCCCCGGGACGGATACGCAGTATTTT. Amino acids: CASSPGPPGTDTQYF.

This clonotype was counted a few times. The V and J genes are TRBV4-1 and TRBJ2-1; D gene uncertain. Trimming took off 1 base at V and 10 bases at J, with 11 bases between the two ends. CDR3 size: 13 residues. CDR1 MGHRA and CDR2 YSYEKL come from the germline V gene. The CDR3 protein is CASSQVTLPEQFF. CDR3 DNA: TGCGCCAGCAGCCAAGTGACCCTACCGGAGCAGTTCTTC.

This clonotype occurred a few times. The chain employs TRBV15 and TRBJ2-5, with D maybe TRBD2 (5 bases). The CDR3 contains 16 residues. Deletions cut 11 bases from V and 6 bases from J, with 28 bases between. CDR1 and CDR2 (germline): LNHNV, YYDKDF (reference sequence). CDR3 in DNA: TGTGCCGCTCAGGACGGCTCTAGCCGGAATTTGAAGACCCAGTACTTC. It yields the protein CAAQDGSSRNLKTQYF.

The chain uses TRBV7-9 and TRBJ2-3, with TRBD2 matching over 7 bases. Germline lookup yields CDR1 SEHNR and CDR2 FQNEAQ (reference sequence). The CDR3 length is 16 residues. Unmatched junction bases numbered 8, after V lost 3 bases and J lost 2 bases. The CDR3 region is CASSFRLAEPTDTQYF. The DNA for the CDR3 is TGTGCCAGCAGCTTTCGGCTAGCGGAACCCACAGATACGCAGTATTTT.

This clonotype was seen once. V and J are TRBV18 and TRBJ1-4, with D possibly TRBD1 on 5 matching bases. The CDR3 runs to 13 residues. The V end was cut by 4 bases, the J end by 7 bases, with 10 bases between. Germline CDR1 reads KGHSH; CDR2 reads LQKENI. In nucleotides, the CDR3 is TGTGCCAGCTCACAGGGGAGTTCTGAAAAACTGTTTTTT. Translation: CASSQGSSEKLFF. The variable domain in full, with the rest retrieved from reference TRBV18 and TRBJ1-4, is NAGVMQNPRHLVRRRGQEARLRCSPMKGHSHVYWYRQLPEEGLKFMVYLQKENIIDESGMPKERFSAEFPKEGPSILRIQQVVRGDSAAYFCASSQGSSEKLFFGSGTQLSVL.

Ten or more counts support this clonotype. The chain combines TRBV7-9 with TRBJ2-7; 7 nucleotides line up with TRBD2. Germline loops: CDR1 SEHNR, CDR2 FQNEAQ (reference sequence). With 4 bases clipped from V and 4 bases from J, the junction kept 7 bases outside the gene matches. This CDR3 spans 14 amino acids. The CDR3 nucleotides read TGTGCCAGCAGCTCCCTAGCGGCAATATACGAGCAGTACTTC. It translates to CASSSLAAIYEQYF.

This clonotype was detected only a few times. The chain links TRBV20-1 to TRBJ2-3; unclear D gene. The germline V and J ends were trimmed by 5 bases and 5 bases, with 17 bases remaining between them. There are 14 residues in the CDR3. CDR1 and CDR2 (germline): DFQATT, SNEGSKA (reference sequence). CDR3: CSAPTHRLRDTQYF. The CDR3, as DNA: TGCAGTGCTCCGACACACCGCCTGAGAGATACGCAGTATTTT.

In this sample, this clonotype turned up a few times. The chain recombines TRBV11-1 with TRBJ2-1; 8 bases are a match to TRBD2. With V trimmed by 4 bases and J by 1 base, 15 bases remained unmatched. This CDR3 is built from 19 residues. The germline gives CDR1 SGHAT, CDR2 FQDESV (reference sequence). The CDR3: CASSSKRARSGVSYNEQFF. CDR3 in DNA: TGTGCCAGCAGCTCAAAAAGAGCTCGTAGCGGGGTTTCCTACAATGAGCAGTTCTTC.

This clonotype was detected a few times. This chain uses TRBV7-8 with TRBJ2-7; D call uncertain. This CDR3 contains 14 residues. Trimming took 3 bases from V and 2 from J, leaving 11 bases between them. Germline CDR1 SGHVS, CDR2 FQNEAQ. The CDR3 is CASSLPPRPYEQYF. The CDR3, as DNA: TGTGCCAGCAGCTTGCCTCCTAGACCCTACGAGCAGTACTTC.

This clonotype was seen a handful of times. The V and J genes are TRBV20-1 and TRBJ2-1; perhaps TRBD1 as D (8 bases). Trimming shortened V by 1 base and J by 4 bases, and 14 bases separated the two germline ends. This CDR3 spans 15 amino acids. Germline CDR1 reads DFQATT; CDR2 reads SNEGSKA (reference sequence). CDR3 in DNA: TGCAGTGCTAGAGTGCGGGGGACAGGTTACAATGAGCAGTTCTTC. It is translated as CSARVRGTGYNEQFF.

This clonotype was counted a few times. The chain combines TRBV7-8 with TRBJ2-5; no firm D call. The length of the CDR3 is 13 residues. V was pared by 7 bases and J by 5 bases, with 14 bases between. Germline V gives CDR1 SGHVS, CDR2 FQNEAQ. CDR3 region: CASTSRLWETQYF. In DNA, the CDR3 is TGTGCCAGCACCTCCCGGTTGTGGGAGACCCAGTACTTC.

A single count supports this clonotype. The rearrangement links TRBV15 to TRBJ2-1, with a possible D match to TRBD2 (5 bases). Germline CDR1 LNHNV, CDR2 YYDKDF (reference sequence). The V end was cut by 0 bases, the J end by 6 bases, with 15 bases between. The CDR3 runs 16 residues. CDR3: CATSRDLSGAANEQFF. DNA for the CDR3: TGTGCCACCAGCAGAGATTTGAGCGGAGCGGCCAATGAGCAGTTCTTC.